This T cell receptor beta chain was sequenced in a study of blood T cells in healthy people across ages. Overall study findings and caveats: Total diversity from one million sequenced T cells was likely underestimated. Leaving the PBMCs unsorted stopped any conclusive comparison of naive versus antigen-experienced cells.

The sample providers were healthy Caucasian people from Russia, aged roughly 6 to 95. A remark on this clonotype: Its antigen is not known.

It was with a sample-barcoded 5' primer and a J-beta primer mix that a second PCR of roughly 6 to 12 cycles was run. TCRdb called the 5' RACE reads again in MiXCR, with one record for every CDR3 protein. The sample has 540,000 or so distinct CDR3 sequences, 47% seen once. After removal of 4 bases from V and 7 bases from J, the junction contained 8 bases not matched to a gene. Germline CDR1 and CDR2: KGHDR and SFDVKD. The CDR3 loop spans 16 amino acids. The receptor's source is an elderly man in good health. The sequenced sample was blood. The chain uses TRBV24-1 and TRBJ2-1; 11 nucleotides match TRBD2. CDR3 sequence (DNA): TGTGCCACCAGTGACCGTACTAGCGGGAGAAGTAATGAGCAGTTCTTC. Protein: CATSDRTSGRSNEQFF.